This passage covers 7 T cell receptor beta chains from one sample sequenced in a study of blood T cells in healthy people across ages. Then a second PCR, running about 6 to 11 cycles, was carried out with a sample-barcoded 5' primer and a J-beta primer mix. From the 5' RACE reads, TCRdb called clonotypes with MiXCR, one entry per CDR3 protein. The data contain about 1 million distinct CDR3 sequences, 40% to 50% of them singletons. Sequenced material: blood. The receptors here all came from a woman aged 55-70 years in good health.

There are a few counts of this clonotype. This chain uses TRBV28 with TRBJ1-1; a possible D gene is TRBD1 (6 bases). V was shortened by 7 bases and J by 0 bases, with 15 bases between the two germline ends. The CDR3 totals 15 residues. Germline V gene lookup returns CDR1 MDHEN and CDR2 SYDVKM. This chain's CDR3 is CASTRDTAMNTEAFF. The DNA for the CDR3 is TGTGCCAGCACCAGGGACACCGCCATGAACACTGAAGCTTTCTTT.

This chain connects TRBV20-1 to TRBJ2-7, with TRBD1 matching 7 bases. Unmatched junction bases numbered 8, after V lost 3 bases and J lost 0 bases. This CDR3 has 15 amino acids. Germline lookup yields CDR1 DFQATT and CDR2 SNEGSKA (reference sequence). The CDR3 sequence: CSASGQDPSSYEQYF. The CDR3 DNA is TGCAGTGCTAGCGGACAGGATCCGAGCTCCTACGAGCAGTACTTC.

A few counts support this clonotype. The chain recombines TRBV4-2 with TRBJ2-7; D gene ambiguous. The V gene lost 11 bases and the J gene lost 2 bases, with 16 bases spanning the gap. Looked up from germline, CDR1 is LGHNA and CDR2 is YNFKEQ. The CDR3 totals 13 residues. The CDR3 nucleotides read TGTGCCCAAACGGGTAGTGGAGCCTACGAGCAGTACTTC. It yields the protein CAQTGSGAYEQYF.

This clonotype was counted between two and nine times. The rearrangement joins TRBV30 to TRBJ2-1; the D call may be TRBD1 or TRBD2 (6 bases each). V dropped 4 bases and J dropped 8 bases, with 12 bases sitting between them. Per germline, CDR1 GTSNPN and CDR2 SVGIG (reference sequence). This CDR3 comprises 12 residues. CDR3 in amino acids: CAWTGGGHEQFF. CDR3 sequence (DNA): TGTGCCTGGACCGGGGGCGGACATGAGCAGTTCTTC.

DNA of the CDR3: TGCAGTGCTAGAGATGGGGGGAGAGTCGATGAGCAGTTCTTC. Its translation: CSARDGGRVDEQFF. This chain connects TRBV20-1 to TRBJ2-1; tentatively, D is TRBD2 (6 bases). The CDR3 is 14 residues long. Looked up from germline, CDR1 is DFQATT and CDR2 is SNEGSKA (reference sequence). V lost 0 bases and J lost 8, with 14 bases in between.

The chain couples TRBV6-1 to TRBJ2-7; possible D gene TRBD1, 5 bases. Germline CDR1 reads MNHNS; CDR2 reads SASEGT. Deletions cut 7 bases from V and 0 bases from J, with 10 bases between. The length of the CDR3 is 13 residues. The CDR3 coding sequence is TGTGCCAGCAAGGGGCTGAGCTCCTACGAGCAGTACTTC. Translated, it gives CASKGLSSYEQYF.

The chain combines TRBV12-5 with TRBJ1-2; 7 bases line up with TRBD1. The V gene's germline CDR1 is LGHNT and CDR2 FRNRAP. The CDR3 covers 16 residues. Germline trimming cut 1 base from V and 4 bases from J; bases unmatched to any gene: 9. As DNA, the CDR3 is TGTGCTAGTGGTTTGGCTAGACAGGGAAGAGGCTATGGCTACACCTTC. It encodes CASGLARQGRGYGYTF.